The clone carrying this T cell receptor (beta chain) was found once. The target antigen is unknown. Losses at the gene ends were 2 bases for V and 5 bases for J; bases not matched to a gene: 8. This CDR3 region has 15 residues. Germline CDR1 is SNHLY and CDR2 is FYNNEI. The method was immunoSEQ multiplex PCR; TCRdb's version includes in-frame clones alone and lacks a portion of them. The sample records tens of thousands of clones, around 83% being singletons. These data belong to a study of Tregs in tolerant kidney transplant recipients. Study-wide findings and caveats: The most relevant donor-specific Treg TCRbeta repertoire apparently came from expansion with activated donor B cells.

Sequencing used CD4+ T cells from blood. The V and J genes are TRBV2 and TRBJ2-7, with TRBD2 matching 8 bases. This TCR came from a human donor in good health. The CDR3 is CASSEMAGGINEQYF. CDR3 in DNA: TGTGCCAGCAGTGAAATGGCGGGGGGCATAAACGAGCAGTACTTC.